What follows are 10 T cell receptor beta chains derived from one specimen sequenced in a study of T-cell memory formation after mild COVID-19 listed by TCRdb under 2021. Receptor libraries were prepared by 5' RACE. This sample was sequenced with an Illumina NovaSeq 6000. Clones were called with MiXCR by TCRdb after fastp trimmed the public reads at Q25, and only in-frame beta chains were retained. One record per CDR3 amino acid sequence lists the most common genes and DNA. The sample table lists 150,000 to 200,000 distinct CDR3 sequences, 11% of them with a count of one. The ten largest clones represent approximately 3.8% of the sample. Sequencing was carried out using PBMCs or a T cell subset sorted from them (not recorded which). Receptor source: a man aged 18 to 29 who had mild COVID-19 (a few samples of this study predate the infection). The sample titles of this study are shuffled in the database, so cell type and time point are left out; the donor was told from shared clones.

The chain carries TRBV5-6 and TRBJ2-4; D might be TRBD2 (7 bases). The CDR3 length is 16 residues. Germline V gives CDR1 SGHDT, CDR2 YYEEEE. Deletions cut 5 bases from V and 4 bases from J, with 19 bases between. The CDR3, as DNA: TGTGCCAGCAGATGGGGGCTAGCGGAGGGAAAAAACATTCAGTACTTC. Encoded protein: CASRWGLAEGKNIQYF.

The chain recombines TRBV6-2 or TRBV6-3 with TRBJ1-1; 9 bases align to TRBD1. CDR3 length: 14 amino acids. Trimming removed 8 bases from V and 6 bases from J; junction bases left unmatched: 10. From germline, CDR1 is MNHEY and CDR2 SVGEGT. The CDR3 protein is CASRRTGGGSEAFF. CDR3 DNA sequence: TGTGCCAGCCGTAGAACAGGGGGCGGCTCTGAAGCTTTCTTT.

The gene calls are TRBV7-3 and TRBJ2-5; D gene unclear. Trimming cost V 5 bases and J 5 bases, with 15 bases left between them. CDR1 is SGHTA, CDR2 FQGTGA, per germline. The length of the CDR3 is 14 residues. CDR3 DNA sequence: TGTGCCAGCAGCCCCCGGGCCGAGCCGGAGACCCAGTACTTC. Translating gives CASSPRAEPETQYF.

The genes are TRBV11-3 and TRBJ2-5; D uncertain. CDR1 and CDR2 from the germline V gene are SGHNT and YENEEA. V was pared by 5 bases and J by 2 bases, with 9 bases between. The CDR3 totals 13 residues. CDR3 region: CASSPHRQETQYF. CDR3 DNA sequence: TGTGCCAGCAGCCCCCACCGACAAGAGACCCAGTACTTC.

The J gene is TRBJ2-3, the V gene TRBV7-6; 8 nucleotides line up with TRBD1. This CDR3 comprises 15 residues. V lost 5 bases, J lost 6 bases, and 10 bases stayed unmatched. Germline values: CDR1 SGHVS, CDR2 FNYEAQ. The CDR3: CASSARGRGIDTQYF. CDR3 sequence (DNA): TGTGCCAGCAGCGCCAGGGGGCGCGGTATTGATACGCAGTATTTT.

This clonotype was seen ten or more times. CDR3 sequence: CASSLGRGYEQYF. The DNA of the CDR3 is TGTGCCAGCAGCTTAGGGAGGGGTTACGAGCAGTACTTC. The chain combines TRBV7-2 with TRBJ2-7, with D tentatively TRBD2 (6 bases). V gave up 1 base and J gave up 4 bases, with 8 bases separating them. Per the germline V gene, CDR1 is SGHTA and CDR2 is FQGNSA. The CDR3 contains 13 residues.

V and J are TRBV5-1 and TRBJ2-2; perhaps TRBD2 as D (5 bases). From germline, CDR1 is SGHRS and CDR2 YFSETQ. The V end was cut by 4 bases, the J end by 7 bases, with 11 bases between. This CDR3 is 13 amino acids long. CDR3 nucleotides: TGCGCCAGCAGCCGATGGGCGGGCGGGGAGCTGTTTTTT. It translates to CASSRWAGGELFF.

This clonotype was counted only a few times. V gene TRBV10-3 combines with J gene TRBJ2-3; 10 bases agree with TRBD2. The CDR3 is 15 residues long. V lost 4 bases to trimming and J lost 2 bases; unmatched junction nucleotides: 3. The germline gives CDR1 ENHRY, CDR2 SYGVKD. CDR3 residues: CAISGLAGVTDTQYF. The DNA for the CDR3 is TGTGCCATCAGTGGGCTAGCGGGGGTCACAGATACGCAGTATTTT.

This clonotype occurred a few times. V gene TRBV7-2 combines with J gene TRBJ2-7, with TRBD2 identical over 12 bases. The CDR3 runs 14 residues. CDR1 and CDR2 (germline): SGHTA, FQGNSA. With V trimmed by 5 bases and J by 2 bases, 1 base remained unmatched. This chain's CDR3 is CASSRTSGAYEQYF. Here the CDR3 DNA reads TGTGCCAGCAGCCGGACTAGCGGGGCCTACGAGCAGTACTTC.

This clonotype was seen a few times. This chain connects TRBV9 to TRBJ2-4; 11 bases map to TRBD2. V lost 0 bases, J lost 6 bases, and 8 bases stayed unmatched. This CDR3 comprises 17 residues. CDR1 SGDLS and CDR2 YYNGEE come from the germline V gene. This chain's CDR3 is CASSVVASGGPGNIQYF. The CDR3 nucleotides are TGTGCCAGCAGCGTAGTAGCTAGCGGGGGGCCGGGAAACATTCAGTACTTC.